One and the same sample provided the 5 T cell receptor beta chains below, sequenced in a study of T cell changes during pregnancy in multiple sclerosis. TCRdb keeps only in-frame clones here, not all; method: immunoSEQ multiplex PCR. The profile shows about 46,000 clones, 94% of them singletons. Specimen: CD8+ T cells from peripheral blood mononuclear cells, collected in the first trimester of pregnancy. Source of these receptors: a female donor with multiple sclerosis, enrolled in a pregnancy study.

This clone is a singleton in its sample. The CDR3 here is CASSYSVQGSNYEQYF. CDR3 bases: TGTGCCAGCAGTTACTCGGTACAGGGGTCCAACTACGAGCAGTACTTC. The gene calls are TRBV6-5 and TRBJ2-7, with TRBD1 matching over 7 bases. The CDR3 has 16 amino acids. Trimming took 0 bases from V and 3 from J; bases not matched to a gene: 8. Germline V gene sequence: CDR1 MNHEY, CDR2 SVGAGI.

This chain connects TRBV27 to TRBJ2-7, with 9 positions matching TRBD1. The CDR3 is made up of 14 amino acids. Germline V gene sequence: CDR1 MNHEY, CDR2 SMNVEV (reference sequence). Trimming took 5 bases from V and 3 from J; bases not matched to a gene: 5. CDR3 protein: CASSQRQGGYEQYF. CDR3 DNA sequence: TGTGCCAGCAGTCAACGACAGGGGGGCTACGAGCAGTACTTC.

This chain uses TRBV4-2 with TRBJ1-1; D gene unclear. This CDR3 spans 19 amino acids. From germline, CDR1 is LGHNA and CDR2 YNFKEQ. The germline V and J ends were trimmed by 0 bases and 0 bases, with 20 bases remaining between them. CDR3 coding DNA: TGTGCCAGCAGCCAAGATCGCAGCACAGATACATTTATGAACACTGAAGCTTTCTTT. Its protein product is CASSQDRSTDTFMNTEAFF.

This chain links TRBV6-5 with TRBJ1-5, with 8 bases matching TRBD1. Germline V gives CDR1 MNHEY, CDR2 SVGAGI. This CDR3 has 14 residues. Unmatched junction bases numbered 4, after V lost 5 bases and J lost 4 bases. The CDR3 region has the DNA TGTGCCAGCAGTGTGAGACAGGGGAATCAGCCCCAGCATTTT. The encoded protein is CASSVRQGNQPQHF.

V and J are TRBV7-9 and TRBJ2-1; 14 nucleotides line up with TRBD2. The V and J ends lost 6 bases and 8 bases, in that order; junction bases with no gene match: 6. This CDR3 comprises 15 residues. Germline CDR1 and CDR2: SEHNR and FQNEAQ (reference sequence). The CDR3 DNA follows: TGTGCCAGCAGTCAGACTAGCGGGAGGGACCATGAGCAGTTCTTC. Translating it yields CASSQTSGRDHEQFF.